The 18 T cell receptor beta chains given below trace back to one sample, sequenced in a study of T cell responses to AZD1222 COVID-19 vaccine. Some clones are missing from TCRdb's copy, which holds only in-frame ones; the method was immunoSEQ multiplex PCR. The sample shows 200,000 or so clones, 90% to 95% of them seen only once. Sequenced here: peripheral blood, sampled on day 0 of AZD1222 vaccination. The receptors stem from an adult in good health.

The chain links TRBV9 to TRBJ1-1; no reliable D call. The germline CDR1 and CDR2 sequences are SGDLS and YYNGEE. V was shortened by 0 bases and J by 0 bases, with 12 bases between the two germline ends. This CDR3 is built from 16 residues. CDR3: CASSVGGAALNTEAFF. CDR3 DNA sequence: TGTGCCAGCAGCGTAGGGGGTGCAGCGTTGAACACTGAAGCTTTCTTT.

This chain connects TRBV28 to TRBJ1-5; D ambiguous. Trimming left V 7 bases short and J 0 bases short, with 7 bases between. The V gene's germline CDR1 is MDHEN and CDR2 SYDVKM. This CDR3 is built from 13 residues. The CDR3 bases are TGTGCCAGCAAAGTGTATAGCAATCAGCCCCAGCATTTT. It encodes CASKVYSNQPQHF.

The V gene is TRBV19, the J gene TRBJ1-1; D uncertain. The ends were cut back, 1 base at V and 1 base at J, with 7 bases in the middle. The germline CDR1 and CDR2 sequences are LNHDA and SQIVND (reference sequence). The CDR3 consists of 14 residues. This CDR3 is CASSIVPRNTEAFF. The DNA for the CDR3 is TGTGCCAGTAGTATAGTACCGAGGAACACTGAAGCTTTCTTT. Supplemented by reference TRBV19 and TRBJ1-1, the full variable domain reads DGGITQSPKYLFRKEGQNVTLSCEQNLNHDAMYWYRQDPGQGLRLIYYSQIVNDFQKGDIAEGYSVSREKKESFPLTVTSAQKNPTAFYLCASSIVPRNTEAFFGQGTRLTVV.

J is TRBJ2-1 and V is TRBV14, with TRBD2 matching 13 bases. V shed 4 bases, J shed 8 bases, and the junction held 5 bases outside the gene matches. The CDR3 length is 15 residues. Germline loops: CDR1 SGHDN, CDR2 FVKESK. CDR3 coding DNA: TGTGCCAGCAGCCTACTAGCGGGAGGGCCGGATGAGCAGTTCTTC. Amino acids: CASSLLAGGPDEQFF.

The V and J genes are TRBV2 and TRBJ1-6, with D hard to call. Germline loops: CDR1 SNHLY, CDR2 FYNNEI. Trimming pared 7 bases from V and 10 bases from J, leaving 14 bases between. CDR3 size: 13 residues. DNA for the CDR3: TGTGCCAGCACTTGGGGAAAGGAATCACCCCTCCACTTT. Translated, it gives CASTWGKESPLHF.

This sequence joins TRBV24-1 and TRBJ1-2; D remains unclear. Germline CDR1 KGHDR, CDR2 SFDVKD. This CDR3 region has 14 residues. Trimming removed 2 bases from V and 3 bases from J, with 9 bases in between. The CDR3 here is CATSDWANHYGYTF. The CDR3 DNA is TGTGCCACCAGTGATTGGGCGAACCACTATGGCTACACCTTC.

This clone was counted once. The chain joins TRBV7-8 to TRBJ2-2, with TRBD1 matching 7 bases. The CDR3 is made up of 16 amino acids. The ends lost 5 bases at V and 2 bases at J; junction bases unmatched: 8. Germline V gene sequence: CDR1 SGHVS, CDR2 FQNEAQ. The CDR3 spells CASSLLGQENTGELFF. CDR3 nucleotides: TGTGCCAGCAGCCTCCTTGGACAGGAAAACACCGGGGAGCTGTTTTTT.

The CDR3 region has the DNA TGCAGTGCGCCACAGAATGGCTACACCTTC. This codes for CSAPQNGYTF. This rearrangement joins TRBV20-1 to TRBJ1-2, with D unclear. V dropped 6 bases and J dropped 6 bases, with 8 bases sitting between them. From germline, CDR1 is DFQATT and CDR2 SNEGSKA (reference sequence). This CDR3 has 10 residues.

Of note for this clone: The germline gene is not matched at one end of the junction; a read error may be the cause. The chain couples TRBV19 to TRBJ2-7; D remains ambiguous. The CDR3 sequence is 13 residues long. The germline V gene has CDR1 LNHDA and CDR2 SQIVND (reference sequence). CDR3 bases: TGTGCCAGTAGCCCAAAGGCCGGTAATCTACTCCAGTTC. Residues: CASSPKAGNLLQF. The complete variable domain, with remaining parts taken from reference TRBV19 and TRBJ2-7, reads DGGITQSPKYLFRKEGQNVTLSCEQNLNHDAMYWYRQDPGQGLRLIYYSQIVNDFQKGDIAEGYSVSREKKESFPLTVTSAQKNPTAFYLCASSPKAGNLLQFGPGTRLTVT.

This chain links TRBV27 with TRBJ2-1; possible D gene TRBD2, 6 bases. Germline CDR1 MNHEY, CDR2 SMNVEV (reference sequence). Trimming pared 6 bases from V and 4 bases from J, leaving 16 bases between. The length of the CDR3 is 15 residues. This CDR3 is CASSWMGGGYNEQFF. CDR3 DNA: TGTGCCAGCAGCTGGATGGGAGGCGGATACAATGAGCAGTTCTTC.

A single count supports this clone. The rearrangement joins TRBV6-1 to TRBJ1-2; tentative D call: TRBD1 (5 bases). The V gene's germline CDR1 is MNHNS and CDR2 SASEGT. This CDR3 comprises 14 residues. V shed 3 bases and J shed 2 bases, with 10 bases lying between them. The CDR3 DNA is TGTGCCAGCAGTGAGACAGTTCGGAACTATGGCTACACCTTC. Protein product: CASSETVRNYGYTF.

Here the CDR3 reads CASSESWDRGRNQPQHF. CDR3 sequence (DNA): TGCGCCAGCAGTGAGTCTTGGGACAGGGGTCGGAATCAGCCCCAGCATTTT. The chain joins TRBV10-2 to TRBJ1-5, with 10 bases matching TRBD1. This CDR3 region has 17 residues. Germline loops: CDR1 WSHSY, CDR2 SAAADI. V gave up 0 bases and J gave up 4 bases; unmatched junction bases: 6.

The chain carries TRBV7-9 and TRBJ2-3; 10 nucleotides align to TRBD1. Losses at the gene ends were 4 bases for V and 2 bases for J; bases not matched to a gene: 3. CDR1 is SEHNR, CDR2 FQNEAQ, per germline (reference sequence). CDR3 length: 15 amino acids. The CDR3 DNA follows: TGTGCCAGCAGCTCCGGGACAGGGGTCACAGATACGCAGTATTTT. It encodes CASSSGTGVTDTQYF.

The CDR3 sequence is CASSRFRGLSYGYTF. Written as DNA, the CDR3 is TGTGCCAGCAGCCGATTTAGGGGACTGTCCTATGGCTACACCTTC. The rearrangement joins TRBV6-5 to TRBJ1-2; TRBD1 is a possible D gene (5 bases). This CDR3 has 15 residues. Trimming removed 6 bases from V and 4 bases from J, with 18 bases in between. Germline CDR1 reads MNHEY; CDR2 reads SVGAGI.

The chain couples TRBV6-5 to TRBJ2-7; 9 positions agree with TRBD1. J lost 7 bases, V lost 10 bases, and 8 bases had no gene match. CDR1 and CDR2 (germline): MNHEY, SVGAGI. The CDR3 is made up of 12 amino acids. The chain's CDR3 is CAISQGAREQYF. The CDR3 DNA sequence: TGTGCCATTTCACAGGGGGCTAGGGAGCAGTACTTC.

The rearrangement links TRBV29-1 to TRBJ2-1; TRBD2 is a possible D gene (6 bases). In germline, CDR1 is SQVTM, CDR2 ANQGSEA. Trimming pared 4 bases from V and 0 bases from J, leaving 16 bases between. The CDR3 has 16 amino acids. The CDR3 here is CSVALPLANSYNEQFF. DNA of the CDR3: TGCAGCGTTGCCCTACCTCTAGCGAACTCCTACAATGAGCAGTTCTTC.

CDR3 sequence: CASSQGREQYF. CDR3 DNA: TGTGCCAGCAGCCAAGGGCGTGAGCAGTACTTC. The chain has TRBV7-2 and TRBJ2-7; no clear D gene. The V end was cut by 5 bases, the J end by 7 bases, with 9 bases between. The CDR3 totals 11 residues. Germline CDR1 reads SGHTA; CDR2 reads FQGNSA.

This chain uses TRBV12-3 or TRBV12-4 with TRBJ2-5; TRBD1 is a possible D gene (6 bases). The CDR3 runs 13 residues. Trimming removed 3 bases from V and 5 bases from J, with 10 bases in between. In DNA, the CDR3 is TGTGCCAGCAGTTTCGGACAGCGGGAGACCCAGTACTTC. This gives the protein CASSFGQRETQYF.